The entry below gives a single TCR beta chain sequence along with its context. Its antigen is not known. Trimming at V came to 0 bases and at J to 4 bases, leaving 4 bases not matched to a gene. Germline V CDR1 and CDR2: SEHNR, FQNEAQ (reference sequence). The CDR3 consists of 15 residues. At baseline, cycle 4 day 1, and cycle 7 day 1, blood was sampled. Using immunoSEQ multiplex PCR, the repertoire was profiled, and TCRdb retains in-frame clones only, with some absent. The table records 90,000 to 100,000 clones, approximately 86% of them present only once. This sample is part of a study of OX40 agonist ivuxolimab in advanced cancers. At the level of the study: Each dose-escalation patient presented with hepatocellular carcinoma, melanoma, renal cell or head and neck cancer. Study-level findings and limits: Antigen specificity of clonally expanded peripheral T cells was not established. More expanded clones were found, on average, in CD8+ than in CD4+ T cells.

The sequence was collected from an adult with an advanced solid tumor such as melanoma, head and neck, liver or kidney cancer. The genes are TRBV7-9 and TRBJ1-2; 8 nucleotides match TRBD1. The sample consisted of CD4+ or CD8+ T cells sorted from blood, taken in a trial of the OX40 agonist ivuxolimab. The CDR3 nucleotides read TGTGCCAGCAGCTTAGCGGGGACAGGCGGCTATGGCTACACCTTC. It yields the protein CASSLAGTGGYGYTF.